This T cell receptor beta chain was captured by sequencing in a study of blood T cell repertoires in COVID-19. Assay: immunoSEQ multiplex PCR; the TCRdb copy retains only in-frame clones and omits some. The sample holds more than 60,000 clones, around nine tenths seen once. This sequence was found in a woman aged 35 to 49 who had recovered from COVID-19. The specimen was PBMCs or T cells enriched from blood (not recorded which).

DNA of the CDR3: TGTGCCAGCAGCTTGAGAACAGGGGCAAACTATGGCTACACCTTC. This translates into CASSLRTGANYGYTF. The genes are TRBV5-8 and TRBJ1-2; 7 bases are a match to TRBD1. V was clipped by 1 base and J by 2 bases; unmatched bases: 5. Germline CDR1 is SGHTS and CDR2 is YDEGEE. The CDR3 spans 15 residues.